Presented here are 29 T cell receptor beta chains from one specimen sequenced in a study of patients and donors after allogeneic stem cell transplantation. TCRdb re-called the RT-PCR reads through MiXCR, storing one row per CDR3 protein. The sample contains under 200,000 distinct CDR3 sequences, about 29% of which appear only once. Specimen: blood, either unsorted or a sorted T cell fraction (not recorded which). Source of these receptors: a human donor who was either an allogeneic HSCT recipient or a stem cell or donor lymphocyte infusion donor (not recorded which). It is not recorded whose cells these are; they may come from a transplant donor.

The chain joins TRBV5-1 to TRBJ1-2, with 8 positions matching TRBD1. The CDR3 loop spans 17 amino acids. Trimming removed 4 bases from V and 4 bases from J; junction bases left unmatched: 15. The germline V gene encodes CDR1 SGHRS and CDR2 YFSETQ. CDR3 DNA: TGCGCCAGCAGCCTGGCGGGACAGGCCCGTCGCTTCTATGGCTACACCTTC. This sequence encodes CASSLAGQARRFYGYTF.

This clonotype was recorded a few times. The CDR3 nucleotides read TGCAGTGCTCGGGACTACAGCACAGATACGCAGTATTTT. Translated: CSARDYSTDTQYF. This sequence joins TRBV20-1 and TRBJ2-3, with 7 bases lining up with TRBD2. J lost 0 bases, V lost 5 bases, and 2 bases had no gene match. Germline loops: CDR1 DFQATT, CDR2 SNEGSKA (reference sequence). The CDR3 is 13 residues long.

The chain combines TRBV6-1 with TRBJ2-7; D is unresolved. CDR3 length equals 11 residues. CDR1 and CDR2 from the germline V gene are MNHNS and SASEGT. V lost 8 bases, J lost 7 bases, and 12 bases lay in between. CDR3: CASRRLREQYF. As DNA, the CDR3 is TGTGCCAGCCGGCGCCTTAGAGAGCAGTACTTC.

This clonotype was detected a few times. The rearrangement joins TRBV4-1 to TRBJ2-2, with TRBD1 identical over 8 bases. The CDR3 is 15 amino acids. Germline V CDR1 and CDR2: MGHRA, YSYEKL. The junction had 3 bases not matched to a gene; V was cut back by 1 base and J by 5 bases. Written as DNA, the CDR3 is TGCGCCAGCAGCCAAGGATACAGGGGGACCGGGGAGCTGTTTTTT. It codes for CASSQGYRGTGELFF.

In DNA form, the CDR3 reads TGCAGCTACCGAGGAGGGGACATCAATCAGCCCCAGCATTTT. Amino acids: CSYRGGDINQPQHF. V is TRBV29-1 and J is TRBJ1-5; D may be TRBD1 (6 bases). Germline CDR1 is SQVTM and CDR2 is ANQGSEA. Trimming removed 8 bases at V and 3 bases at J, with 17 bases between. The CDR3 extends over 14 amino acids.

This clonotype was seen more than once but under ten times. The chain has TRBV7-2 and TRBJ1-2; D is unresolved. Germline lookup yields CDR1 SGHTA and CDR2 FQGNSA. Trimming removed 5 bases from V and 6 bases from J, with 25 bases in between. This CDR3 is built from 17 residues. The CDR3 DNA is TGTGCCAGCAGCCCGACGGCGGAGCCGAGAAGATATAATGGCTACACCTTC. It specifies CASSPTAEPRRYNGYTF.

The sample holds a few counts of this clonotype. The chain recombines TRBV7-8 with TRBJ1-3, with D maybe TRBD1 (6 bases). Between the trimmed V and J ends, which lost 4 bases and 1 base, there was a span of 11 bases. Germline CDR1 is SGHVS and CDR2 is FQNEAQ. The CDR3 contains 15 residues. The CDR3 coding sequence is TGTGCCAGCAGCTCGCTAGGGGGTTCTGGAAACACCATATATTTT. Translation gives CASSSLGGSGNTIYF.

The rearrangement links TRBV28 to TRBJ1-5; D gene unclear. CDR3 length: 15 amino acids. Germline V gene sequence: CDR1 MDHEN, CDR2 SYDVKM. V dropped 2 bases and J dropped 5 bases, with 13 bases sitting between them. The CDR3 protein is CASSLLVSGYQPQHF. The CDR3 DNA sequence: TGTGCCAGCAGTTTACTAGTCAGCGGATATCAGCCCCAGCATTTT. Filled out from reference TRBV28 and TRBJ1-5, the complete variable domain reads DVKVTQSSRYLVKRTGEKVFLECVQDMDHENMFWYRQDPGLGLRLIYFSYDVKMKEKGDIPEGYSVSREKKERFSLILESASTNQTSMYLCASSLLVSGYQPQHFGDGTRLSIL.

V and J are TRBV11-1 and TRBJ2-3, with D unresolved. The CDR3 is made up of 15 amino acids. The germline V gene encodes CDR1 SGHAT and CDR2 FQDESV (reference sequence). V was pared by 1 base and J by 1 base, with 9 bases between. The CDR3 coding sequence is TGTGCCAGCAGCTTAGAGGGATACCGCACAGATACGCAGTATTTT. Protein: CASSLEGYRTDTQYF.

This clonotype was recorded a few times. The chain uses TRBV9 and TRBJ1-2; D remains ambiguous. The CDR3 has 13 residues. Germline values: CDR1 SGDLS, CDR2 YYNGEE. Trimming removed 4 bases at V and 4 bases at J, with 11 bases between. CDR3 bases: TGTGCCAGCAGCCCATATCTGTCCTATGGCTACACCTTC. Encoded protein: CASSPYLSYGYTF.

This chain connects TRBV20-1 to TRBJ2-1; maybe TRBD2 (6 bases). Trimming took 3 bases from V and 7 from J, leaving 10 bases between them. The germline gives CDR1 DFQATT, CDR2 SNEGSKA (reference sequence). The CDR3 has 12 amino acids. The CDR3 protein is CSASHGGNEQFF. The CDR3 bases are TGCAGTGCTAGTCATGGAGGGAATGAGCAGTTCTTC.

The sample holds many counts of this clonotype. CDR3 DNA sequence: TGTGCCAGCAGTTTGGGAGACAGTTCCTACGAGCAGTACTTC. It codes for CASSLGDSSYEQYF. This chain connects TRBV12-3 or TRBV12-4 to TRBJ2-7; D is possibly TRBD1 or TRBD2 (5 bases each). The CDR3 extends over 14 amino acids. Between the trimmed V and J ends, which lost 3 bases and 1 base, there was a span of 10 bases.

This clonotype was detected only a few times. This chain connects TRBV29-1 to TRBJ2-7; weak D call: TRBD2 (5 bases). Germline loops: CDR1 SQVTM, CDR2 ANQGSEA. This CDR3 spans 13 amino acids. The germline V and J ends were trimmed by 4 bases and 0 bases, with 10 bases remaining between them. CDR3 protein: CSVGGPSSYEQYF. The CDR3 nucleotides are TGCAGCGTTGGAGGGCCAAGCTCCTACGAGCAGTACTTC.

The chain carries TRBV4-3 and TRBJ2-5, with TRBD2 as a possible D gene (6 bases). Germline V gene lookup returns CDR1 LGHNA and CDR2 YSLEER. V was cut by 0 bases and J by 5 bases, with 16 bases left in between. This CDR3 is 16 amino acids long. Written as DNA, the CDR3 is TGCGCCAGCAGCCAAGATGTCCCGGGACTCGGGGAGACCCAGTACTTC. It translates to CASSQDVPGLGETQYF.

This clonotype was seen more than once but under ten times. The rearrangement links TRBV7-9 to TRBJ2-5, with TRBD1 matching over 8 bases. The CDR3 is 16 amino acids. Germline V gene lookup returns CDR1 SEHNR and CDR2 FQNEAQ (reference sequence). Losses at the gene ends were 5 bases for V and 1 base for J; bases not matched to a gene: 9. The CDR3 region is CASSQDRAIRQETQYF. In DNA, the CDR3 is TGTGCCAGCAGCCAGGACAGGGCCATTCGCCAAGAGACCCAGTACTTC.

Turning to this clonotype: The junction differs from germline at one of its ends, possibly a read error. The V and J genes are TRBV27 and TRBJ2-2, with TRBD2 matching over 9 bases. The CDR3 extends over 15 amino acids. CDR1 and CDR2 from the germline V gene are MNHEY and SMNVEV (reference sequence). CDR3 region: CASNLAGDGSGELFF. For the CDR3, the DNA is TGTGCCAGCAATTTAGCGGGAGACGGTTCCGGGGAGCTGTTTTTT.

The V and J genes are TRBV7-6 and TRBJ2-3; unclear D gene. CDR1 is SGHVS, CDR2 FNYEAQ, per germline. The CDR3 is 18 amino acids. Trimming took 5 bases from V and 0 from J, leaving 21 bases between them. DNA for the CDR3: TGTGCCAGCAGCGAACACCCCCCTAACAGAGCCAGCACAGATACGCAGTATTTT. It codes for CASSEHPPNRASTDTQYF.

This clonotype was found a few times. The genes are TRBV6-5 and TRBJ2-7; possible D gene TRBD2, 5 bases. The CDR3 is 15 amino acids. V was trimmed by 0 bases and J by 3 bases, leaving 12 bases between them. CDR1 is MNHEY and CDR2 is SVGAGI in the germline V gene. CDR3 sequence reads: CASSYSIGKIYEQYF. In nucleotides, the CDR3 is TGTGCCAGCAGTTACTCGATCGGGAAGATCTACGAGCAGTACTTC.

The rearrangement links TRBV4-3 to TRBJ2-1, with D perhaps matching TRBD2 (7 bases). CDR3 length: 18 amino acids. Germline CDR1 reads LGHNA; CDR2 reads YSLEER. V lost 0 bases, J lost 4 bases, and 19 bases lay in between. CDR3 in DNA: TGCGCCAGCAGCCAAGAAGTCCGGGGGGCCGCAATTTACAATGAGCAGTTCTTC. Protein sequence: CASSQEVRGAAIYNEQFF.

The chain uses TRBV7-9 and TRBJ2-7; 7 nucleotides align to TRBD1. Germline V gene lookup returns CDR1 SEHNR and CDR2 FQNEAQ (reference sequence). The CDR3 contains 16 residues. V lost 5 bases and J lost 1; bases outside the gene matches: 11. The CDR3 DNA is TGTGCCAGCAGCCCAACCCCTGCAGGGGGTTCCTACGAGCAGTACTTC. Protein: CASSPTPAGGSYEQYF.

The rearrangement uses TRBV7-9 and TRBJ2-1; TRBD2 matches at 12 bases. CDR1 and CDR2 from the germline V gene are SEHNR and FQNEAQ (reference sequence). The CDR3 totals 16 residues. V was pared by 5 bases and J by 5 bases, with 7 bases of the junction left unmatched. The CDR3 coding sequence is TGTGCCAGCAGCCCTGGACTAGCGGGAAGAGACAATGAGCAGTTCTTC. This translates into CASSPGLAGRDNEQFF.

This clonotype occurred a few times. This chain joins TRBV4-3 and TRBJ1-5; D possibly corresponds to TRBD1 (5 bases). Trimming took off 0 bases at V and 1 base at J, with 10 bases between the two ends. Germline CDR1 and CDR2: LGHNA and YSLEER. There are 16 residues in the CDR3. CDR3 loop: CASSQDLWGSNQPQHF. In DNA form, the CDR3 reads TGCGCCAGCAGCCAAGATCTTTGGGGGAGCAATCAGCCCCAGCATTTT.

V is TRBV5-1 and J is TRBJ2-2; 7 bases are a match to TRBD2. CDR1 is SGHRS and CDR2 is YFSETQ in the germline V gene. V shed 4 bases, J shed 6 bases, and the junction held 12 bases outside the gene matches. The CDR3 loop spans 16 amino acids. The CDR3 DNA reads as TGCGCCAGCAGCCTACGGACTAGTATGGGCGCCGGGGAGCTGTTTTTT. Protein product: CASSLRTSMGAGELFF. Looking up the rest from reference TRBV5-1 and TRBJ2-2 gives the full variable domain: KAGVTQTPRYLIKTRGQQVTLSCSPISGHRSVSWYQQTPGQGLQFLFEYFSETQRNKGNFPGRFSGRQFSNSRSEMNVSTLELGDSALYLCASSLRTSMGAGELFFGEGSRLTVL.

The rearrangement links TRBV6-5 to TRBJ2-2; D is ambiguous. Germline CDR1 MNHEY, CDR2 SVGAGI. The CDR3 sequence is 14 residues long. Trimming cost V 4 bases and J 0 bases, with 6 bases left between them. CDR3 nucleotide sequence: TGTGCCAGCAGTTCCCAGCCGAACACCGGGGAGCTGTTTTTT. Amino acid sequence: CASSSQPNTGELFF.

This clonotype has just a few counts. The CDR3 DNA reads as TGTGCCAGCAGCTTACGGGACAGGGAAGGATCACCCCTCCACTTT. It yields the protein CASSLRDREGSPLHF. This rearrangement joins TRBV7-2 to TRBJ1-6; 9 nucleotides match TRBD1. Per germline, CDR1 SGHTA and CDR2 FQGNSA. The CDR3 sequence is 15 residues long. V lost 2 bases and J lost 10; bases outside the gene matches: 6.

This sequence joins TRBV6-2 or TRBV6-3 and TRBJ2-2; TRBD1 aligns across 7 bases. V was clipped by 6 bases and J by 0 bases; unmatched bases: 7. Germline CDR1 is MNHEY and CDR2 is SVGEGT. The length of the CDR3 is 16 residues. The CDR3 bases are TGTGCCAGCAGCCCAGACAGGGCCCCGAACACCGGGGAGCTGTTTTTT. Amino acids: CASSPDRAPNTGELFF.

This clonotype was observed many times. The V gene is TRBV12-3 or TRBV12-4, the J gene TRBJ1-5; D might be TRBD1 (6 bases). This CDR3 comprises 15 residues. With 5 bases removed from V and 0 bases from J, the gap between germline ends came to 11 bases. The CDR3 loop reads CASSRGDYSNQPQHF. As DNA, the CDR3 is TGTGCCAGCAGTAGGGGGGACTATAGCAATCAGCCCCAGCATTTT.

This clonotype was recorded many times. The rearrangement joins TRBV29-1 to TRBJ1-1, with D uncertain. Trimming left V 6 bases short and J 11 bases short, with 16 bases between. CDR3 size: 11 residues. Looked up from germline, CDR1 is SQVTM and CDR2 is ANQGSEA. CDR3 coding DNA: TGCAGCGTCCACGCCCGGTACGGGGCTTTCTTT. It yields the protein CSVHARYGAFF.

The rearrangement joins TRBV29-1 to TRBJ1-2; D not resolved. The V gene lost 5 bases and the J gene lost 6 bases, with 13 bases spanning the gap. CDR1 SQVTM and CDR2 ANQGSEA come from the germline V gene. The CDR3 runs to 12 residues. The DNA of the CDR3 is TGCAGCGTTCGCGGTGCGTGGGATGGCTACACCTTC. It encodes CSVRGAWDGYTF. Complete variable domain (other parts from reference TRBV29-1 and TRBJ1-2): SAVISQKPSRDICQRGTSLTIQCQVDSQVTMMFWYRQQPGQSLTLIATANQGSEATYESGFVIDKFPISRPNLTFSTLTVSNMSPEDSSIYLCSVRGAWDGYTFGSGTRLTVV.